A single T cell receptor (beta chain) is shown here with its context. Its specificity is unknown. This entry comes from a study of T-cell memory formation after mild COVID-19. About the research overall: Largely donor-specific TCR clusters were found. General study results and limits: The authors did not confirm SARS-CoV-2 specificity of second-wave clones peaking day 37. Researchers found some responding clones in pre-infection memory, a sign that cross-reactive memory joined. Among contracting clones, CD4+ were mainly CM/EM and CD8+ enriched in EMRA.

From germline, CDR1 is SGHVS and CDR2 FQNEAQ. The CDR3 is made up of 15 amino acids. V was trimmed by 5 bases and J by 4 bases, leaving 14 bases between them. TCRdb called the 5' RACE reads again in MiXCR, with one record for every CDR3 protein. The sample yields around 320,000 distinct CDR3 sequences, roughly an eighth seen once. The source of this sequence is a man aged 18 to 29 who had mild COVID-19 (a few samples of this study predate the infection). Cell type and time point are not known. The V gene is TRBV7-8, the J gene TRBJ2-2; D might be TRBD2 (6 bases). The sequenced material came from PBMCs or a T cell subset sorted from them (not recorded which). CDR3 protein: CASSKPGVATGELFF. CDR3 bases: TGTGCCAGCAGCAAGCCGGGGGTGGCCACCGGGGAGCTGTTTTTT.